This is a list of T cell receptor beta chains from one sample in a study of T cell repertoires in cytomegalovirus infection. TCRdb re-called the reads with MiXCR, one entry per CDR3 protein. The data contain about 360,000 distinct CDR3 sequences, 15% to 20% of them singletons. Sequencing used PBMCs. The source of these receptors is a human donor in good health (CMV status not recorded). Some clones in this sample may be carry-over from other donors' samples. CDR3s include the opening cysteine and the closing phenylalanine or tryptophan. A D gene is named only where the DNA matches it firmly. Rows give clone size only sometimes, using once, few, many, or a class for an expanded clone.

v_gene	j_gene	d_gene	abundance	CDR3aa	CDR3nt
TRBV11-2	TRBJ2-5	NA	few	CASSSPIRGRKVTQYF	TGTGCCAGCAGCTCCCCAATCCGGGGGCGGAAGGTGACCCAGTACTTC
TRBV7-2	TRBJ1-2	TRBD1	many	CASSTGVVYYGYTF	TGTGCCAGCAGCACAGGGGTTGTCTACTATGGCTACACCTTC
TRBV7-2	TRBJ1-1	NA	many	CASSLRLGTEAFF	TGTGCCAGCAGCTTAAGGTTAGGCACTGAAGCTTTCTTT
TRBV7-8	TRBJ2-3	NA	many	CASSLPLAATQYF	TGTGCCAGCAGCTTACCATTAGCGGCTACGCAGTATTTT
TRBV28	TRBJ1-2	NA	few	CASSSRWDYTF	TGTGCCAGCAGTTCAAGGTGGGACTACACCTTC
TRBV5-1	TRBJ2-1	TRBD1	few	CASSLEGARIYEQFF	TGCGCCAGCAGCTTGGAGGGGGCGAGGATTTATGAGCAGTTCTTC
TRBV2	TRBJ2-7	NA	few	CASSEEVEQYF	TGTGCCAGCAGTGAAGAGGTCGAGCAGTACTTC
TRBV28	TRBJ2-1	TRBD2	NA	CASSTQTSERWDSYNEQFF	TGTGCCAGCAGTACCCAAACTAGCGAACGGTGGGACTCCTACAATGAGCAGTTCTTC
TRBV11-3	TRBJ2-2	TRBD1	many	CASSLGQAQNTGELFF	TGTGCCAGCAGCTTGGGACAGGCGCAAAACACCGGGGAGCTGTTTTTT
TRBV10-3	TRBJ2-1	NA	NA	CAISESAANEQFF	TGTGCCATCAGTGAGTCAGCCGCCAATGAGCAGTTCTTC
TRBV7-2	TRBJ1-4	NA	many	CASSLRPGANEKLFF	TGTGCCAGCAGCCTCCGGCCGGGGGCGAATGAAAAACTGTTTTTT
TRBV25-1	TRBJ2-7	TRBD1	many	CASSEVQGASYEQYF	TGTGCCAGCAGTGAAGTACAGGGGGCATCCTACGAGCAGTACTTC
TRBV7-6	TRBJ2-1	NA	many	CAVQTGERKSYNEQFF	TGTGCCGTCCAGACGGGGGAGCGGAAGTCCTACAATGAGCAGTTCTTC
TRBV12-3/TRBV12-4	TRBJ2-2	NA	NA	CASTRFGGPGTGELFF	TGTGCCAGCACTCGATTCGGGGGTCCGGGCACCGGGGAGCTGTTTTTT
TRBV20-1	TRBJ1-2	NA	NA	CSARDLTGRNYGYTF	TGCAGTGCTAGAGATCTCACAGGGCGTAACTATGGCTACACCTTC
TRBV10-3	TRBJ2-7	NA	NA	CAISVRDEQYF	TGTGCCATCAGTGTTAGGGACGAGCAGTACTTC
TRBV7-9	TRBJ1-1	TRBD1	few	CASSPREGQPNTEAFF	TGTGCCAGCAGCCCAAGGGAGGGACAGCCGAACACTGAAGCTTTCTTT